Listed below are T cell receptor beta chains from one sample, sequenced in a study of T cells after yellow fever vaccination. MiXCR, applied by TCRdb to the 5' RACE reads, yields one record per CDR3 protein. The table records nearly 350,000 distinct CDR3 sequences, roughly 7.5% of them present only once. The specimen was PBMCs, collected 45 days after the first yellow fever vaccination. The receptors come from a man younger than 30 who received the YFV17D yellow fever vaccine. The CDR3 runs from the conserved cysteine through the conserved F or W. Fields, in order: V gene, clone size, D gene, J gene, CDR3 DNA, CDR3 protein. A D gene is named only where the DNA matches it firmly. Part of the rows lack a size; the others show once, few, many or a class for expanded clones.

v_call: TRBV7-9
clone_size: many
d_call: .
j_call: TRBJ2-2
cdr3_nt: TGTGCCAGCAGCTTAGCCCCCGGCGGGGACACCGGGGAGCTGTTTTTT
cdr3_aa: CASSLAPGGDTGELFF

v_call: TRBV6-5
clone_size: few
d_call: TRBD1
j_call: TRBJ1-5
cdr3_nt: TGTGCCAGCAGTTACTCAGTTGGGGACAGGAATCAGCCCCAGCATTTT
cdr3_aa: CASSYSVGDRNQPQHF

v_call: TRBV4-1
clone_size: .
d_call: .
j_call: TRBJ2-5
cdr3_nt: TGCGCCAGCAGCCAAGGGAGGGGGGGACCTGGATCCCAGTACTTC
cdr3_aa: CASSQGRGGPGSQYF

v_call: TRBV5-1
clone_size: many
d_call: .
j_call: TRBJ1-2
cdr3_nt: TGCGCCAGCAGCCCCAACGGACAGGGCTACACCTTC
cdr3_aa: CASSPNGQGYTF

v_call: TRBV20-1
clone_size: few
d_call: .
j_call: TRBJ1-5
cdr3_nt: TGCAGTGCCGCTGCCCCGGGCGGCAATCAGCCCCAGCATTTT
cdr3_aa: CSAAAPGGNQPQHF

v_call: TRBV7-2
clone_size: .
d_call: TRBD2
j_call: TRBJ2-1
cdr3_nt: TGTGCCAGCAGCATCACCCCCGGGACTATCAATGAGCAGTTCTTC
cdr3_aa: CASSITPGTINEQFF

v_call: TRBV5-1
clone_size: .
d_call: TRBD1
j_call: TRBJ1-5
cdr3_nt: TGCGCCAGCAGCTTGGGGGACAGCCCCAATCAGCCCCAGCATTTT
cdr3_aa: CASSLGDSPNQPQHF

v_call: TRBV6-1
clone_size: .
d_call: .
j_call: TRBJ2-7
cdr3_nt: TGTGCCAGCACCCGAGAAAGGGGAAGCCACGAGCAGTACTTC
cdr3_aa: CASTRERGSHEQYF

v_call: TRBV4-2
clone_size: few
d_call: TRBD2
j_call: TRBJ2-1
cdr3_nt: TGTGCCAGCAGCGATTCGAGGACTAGCGGGTTCGCTGCCTACAATGAGCAGTTCTTC
cdr3_aa: CASSDSRTSGFAAYNEQFF

v_call: TRBV27
clone_size: .
d_call: .
j_call: TRBJ2-2
cdr3_nt: TGTGCCACCAAATCTGGGATTTGGGGTGCGAACACCGGGGAGCTGTTTTTT
cdr3_aa: CATKSGIWGANTGELFF

v_call: TRBV7-2
clone_size: few
d_call: TRBD1
j_call: TRBJ2-5
cdr3_nt: TGTGCCAGCAGCTCAAACATGGGACAGGGAGGAGAGACCCAGTACTTC
cdr3_aa: CASSSNMGQGGETQYF

v_call: TRBV30
clone_size: .
d_call: .
j_call: TRBJ2-5
cdr3_nt: TGTGCCTGGAGTGTACTCCAAGAGACCCAGTACTTC
cdr3_aa: CAWSVLQETQYF

v_call: TRBV5-1
clone_size: few
d_call: .
j_call: TRBJ1-2
cdr3_nt: TGCGCCAGCAGCTTGGAGGGGCTGATCTATGGCTACACCTTC
cdr3_aa: CASSLEGLIYGYTF

v_call: TRBV10-1
clone_size: few
d_call: .
j_call: TRBJ2-1
cdr3_nt: TGCGCCAGCAGTGAGTTTTGGAATGAGCAGTTCTTC
cdr3_aa: CASSEFWNEQFF

v_call: TRBV4-1
clone_size: few
d_call: .
j_call: TRBJ2-1
cdr3_nt: TGCGCCAGCAGCCACCTGGACATGGGCTTTGGGAATGAGCAGTTCTTC
cdr3_aa: CASSHLDMGFGNEQFF

v_call: TRBV6-5
clone_size: few
d_call: .
j_call: TRBJ2-7
cdr3_nt: TGTGCCAGCAGTTTACAAGCAGGGGACTCCTACGAGCAGTACTTC
cdr3_aa: CASSLQAGDSYEQYF

v_call: TRBV9
clone_size: few
d_call: TRBD1
j_call: TRBJ1-3
cdr3_nt: TGTGCCAGCAGCGTAGGGGGACAGCTACGGTCTGGAAACACCATATATTTT
cdr3_aa: CASSVGGQLRSGNTIYF

v_call: TRBV5-1
clone_size: many
d_call: TRBD2
j_call: TRBJ2-1
cdr3_nt: TGCGCCAGCAGCTTGGGAAGCGGGGAGCGGGGTGAGCAGTTCTTC
cdr3_aa: CASSLGSGERGEQFF

v_call: TRBV10-3
clone_size: few
d_call: .
j_call: TRBJ1-2
cdr3_nt: TGTGCCATCAGTGAGTCGCGGGGGGCCGACTATGGCTACACCTTC
cdr3_aa: CAISESRGADYGYTF

v_call: TRBV20-1
clone_size: .
d_call: TRBD1
j_call: TRBJ1-2
cdr3_nt: TGCAGTGCTGCCGGGACAGGCTATGGCTACACCTTC
cdr3_aa: CSAAGTGYGYTF

v_call: TRBV3-1
clone_size: .
d_call: .
j_call: TRBJ2-3
cdr3_nt: TGTGCCAGCAGCCAAGAGGCGTGGGCGACAGATACGCAGTATTTT
cdr3_aa: CASSQEAWATDTQYF

v_call: TRBV18
clone_size: many
d_call: .
j_call: TRBJ1-5
cdr3_nt: TGTGCCAGCTCACAGGGGGGTTACAGGGAACAGCCCCAGCATTTT
cdr3_aa: CASSQGGYREQPQHF

v_call: TRBV7-8
clone_size: many
d_call: TRBD2
j_call: TRBJ2-3
cdr3_nt: TGTGCCAGCAGCGTACTGGGGGGGGGGGTGTCAGATACGCAGTATTTT
cdr3_aa: CASSVLGGGVSDTQYF

v_call: TRBV27
clone_size: few
d_call: .
j_call: TRBJ2-7
cdr3_nt: TGTGCCAGCAGTTTATCCACTTTCTCCTACGAGCAGTACTTC
cdr3_aa: CASSLSTFSYEQYF

v_call: TRBV5-1
clone_size: many
d_call: .
j_call: TRBJ1-1
cdr3_nt: TGCGCCAGCAGCTTGGACGACCCTCGCCTGAACACTGAAGCTTTCTTT
cdr3_aa: CASSLDDPRLNTEAFF

v_call: TRBV7-2
clone_size: .
d_call: .
j_call: TRBJ1-2
cdr3_nt: TGTGCCAGCAGCACCCGGGGGGGCTCATTCTATGGCTACACCTTC
cdr3_aa: CASSTRGGSFYGYTF

v_call: TRBV7-8
clone_size: .
d_call: TRBD2
j_call: TRBJ2-7
cdr3_nt: TGTGCCAGCAGCTTAGCGGGGGAGGGGCCCTACGAGCAGTACTTC
cdr3_aa: CASSLAGEGPYEQYF

v_call: TRBV18
clone_size: .
d_call: .
j_call: TRBJ2-1
cdr3_nt: TGTGCCAGCTCACTTGAGGGGTTAAGGAATGAGCAGTTCTTC
cdr3_aa: CASSLEGLRNEQFF

v_call: TRBV5-1
clone_size: few
d_call: TRBD1
j_call: TRBJ1-1
cdr3_nt: TGCGCCAGCAGCTTGGACAGGGGGCCGACTGAAGCTTTCTTT
cdr3_aa: CASSLDRGPTEAFF

v_call: TRBV7-3
clone_size: .
d_call: .
j_call: TRBJ2-3
cdr3_nt: TGTGCCAGCAGCCCGGAGCGTGGGTGGGGCACAGATACGCAGTATTTT
cdr3_aa: CASSPERGWGTDTQYF

v_call: TRBV11-2
clone_size: .
d_call: TRBD1
j_call: TRBJ1-2
cdr3_nt: TGTGCCAGCAGCTCCCTCGGCACGGTCGGCAGGGGGGACTATGGCTACACCTTC
cdr3_aa: CASSSLGTVGRGDYGYTF

v_call: TRBV18
clone_size: .
d_call: .
j_call: TRBJ1-4
cdr3_nt: TGTGCCAGCTCATACAACAGGGATGAAAAACTGTTTTTT
cdr3_aa: CASSYNRDEKLFF

v_call: TRBV13
clone_size: .
d_call: .
j_call: TRBJ2-7
cdr3_nt: TGTGCCAGCAGCTTAGGAGACAGGTTCGCCGAGCAGTACTTC
cdr3_aa: CASSLGDRFAEQYF

v_call: TRBV19
clone_size: .
d_call: .
j_call: TRBJ2-1
cdr3_nt: TGTGCCAGTAGTATATTTAGGAATGAGCAGTTCTTC
cdr3_aa: CASSIFRNEQFF

v_call: TRBV4-1
clone_size: .
d_call: .
j_call: TRBJ1-5
cdr3_nt: TGCGCCAGCAGCCAATACTCCTGGGACAATCAGCCCCAGCATTTT
cdr3_aa: CASSQYSWDNQPQHF

v_call: TRBV20-1
clone_size: many
d_call: TRBD1
j_call: TRBJ1-2
cdr3_nt: TGCAGTGCTAGAGATTCGGCCAGGGGGAACTATGGCTACACCTTC
cdr3_aa: CSARDSARGNYGYTF

v_call: TRBV13
clone_size: few
d_call: .
j_call: TRBJ1-6
cdr3_nt: TGTGCCAGCAGGCTAGAAAATTCACCCCTCCACTTT
cdr3_aa: CASRLENSPLHF

v_call: TRBV24-1
clone_size: .
d_call: .
j_call: TRBJ2-5
cdr3_nt: TGTGCCACCAGTGATTTGTTAGCTGGGGAGACCCAGTACTTC
cdr3_aa: CATSDLLAGETQYF

v_call: TRBV6-5
clone_size: few
d_call: TRBD1
j_call: TRBJ2-3
cdr3_nt: TGTGCCAGCAGTTACGCCTGGACAGGGCCATCCCCATGGACGCAGTATTTT
cdr3_aa: CASSYAWTGPSPWTQYF

v_call: TRBV5-5
clone_size: few
d_call: .
j_call: TRBJ2-1
cdr3_nt: TGTGCCAGCAGCTTGGGTCCGGGGGGCTCCTCCTACAATGAGCAGTTCTTC
cdr3_aa: CASSLGPGGSSYNEQFF

v_call: TRBV10-3
clone_size: few
d_call: TRBD1
j_call: TRBJ2-5
cdr3_nt: TGTGCCATCAGTGAGTCGGGACAGGGCCCAAGAGAGACCCAGTACTTC
cdr3_aa: CAISESGQGPRETQYF

v_call: TRBV11-1
clone_size: .
d_call: .
j_call: TRBJ2-7
cdr3_nt: TGTGCCAGCAGGCAAATGGACGAGCAGTACTTC
cdr3_aa: CASRQMDEQYF

v_call: TRBV7-3
clone_size: .
d_call: .
j_call: TRBJ2-2
cdr3_nt: TGTGCCAGCAGGGCGCTGAGCCTCACCGGGGAGCTGTTTTTT
cdr3_aa: CASRALSLTGELFF

v_call: TRBV29-1
clone_size: .
d_call: .
j_call: TRBJ1-2
cdr3_nt: TGCAGCGTTGAAAATCGGCATGGCTACACCTTC
cdr3_aa: CSVENRHGYTF

v_call: TRBV12-3/TRBV12-4
clone_size: few
d_call: .
j_call: TRBJ2-1
cdr3_nt: TGTGCCAGCAGCTACGGGACATATGAGCAGTTCTTC
cdr3_aa: CASSYGTYEQFF

v_call: TRBV9
clone_size: .
d_call: .
j_call: TRBJ1-2
cdr3_nt: TGTGCCAGCAGCGTAGCCGAAAGGGGTGGCTACACCTTC
cdr3_aa: CASSVAERGGYTF

v_call: TRBV27
clone_size: many
d_call: .
j_call: TRBJ1-2
cdr3_nt: TGTGCCAGCAGTCCCACCAGGACTGGTTATGGCTACACCTTC
cdr3_aa: CASSPTRTGYGYTF

v_call: TRBV11-2
clone_size: many
d_call: TRBD1
j_call: TRBJ2-1
cdr3_nt: TGTGCCAGCAGCTTAGATCAATCGGGGACAGGCTCCTACAATGAGCAGTTCTTC
cdr3_aa: CASSLDQSGTGSYNEQFF

v_call: TRBV10-3
clone_size: .
d_call: TRBD2
j_call: TRBJ2-5
cdr3_nt: TGTGCCACCAGCGGGGGCCAAGAGACCCAGTACTTC
cdr3_aa: CATSGGQETQYF

v_call: TRBV6-2/TRBV6-3
clone_size: many
d_call: .
j_call: TRBJ1-1
cdr3_nt: TGTGCCAGCAGACCGAACCCAGGGGATCGTGAAGCTTTCTTT
cdr3_aa: CASRPNPGDREAFF

v_call: TRBV18
clone_size: many
d_call: TRBD2
j_call: TRBJ2-3
cdr3_nt: TGTGCCAGCAGCCCAGGACTAGCGGGGGCAGATACGCAGTATTTT
cdr3_aa: CASSPGLAGADTQYF

v_call: TRBV25-1
clone_size: .
d_call: .
j_call: TRBJ1-1
cdr3_nt: TGTGCCAGCAGTGTAGAGGGGCCGCTGAACACTGAAGCTTTCTTT
cdr3_aa: CASSVEGPLNTEAFF

v_call: TRBV4-3
clone_size: .
d_call: .
j_call: TRBJ1-6
cdr3_nt: TGCGCCAGCAGCTCAACTCGGGCAGGGACGGGTTCACCCCTCCACTTT
cdr3_aa: CASSSTRAGTGSPLHF

v_call: TRBV6-2/TRBV6-3
clone_size: few
d_call: .
j_call: TRBJ2-5
cdr3_nt: TGTGCCAGCAGCCCCGTACGACCGGGAGAGACCCAGTACTTC
cdr3_aa: CASSPVRPGETQYF

v_call: TRBV7-9
clone_size: .
d_call: .
j_call: TRBJ1-4
cdr3_nt: TGTGCCAGCAGCTTATCAGGGGTTAGCGAAAAACTGTTTTTT
cdr3_aa: CASSLSGVSEKLFF

v_call: TRBV15
clone_size: many
d_call: .
j_call: TRBJ1-6
cdr3_nt: TGTGCCACCAGCAGAGAAAATTCACCCCTCCACTTT
cdr3_aa: CATSRENSPLHF

v_call: TRBV5-4
clone_size: many
d_call: TRBD1
j_call: TRBJ1-4
cdr3_nt: TGTGCCAGCAGCAGACAGGGGGCGACTGAAAAACTGTTTTTT
cdr3_aa: CASSRQGATEKLFF

v_call: TRBV5-1
clone_size: few
d_call: .
j_call: TRBJ2-2
cdr3_nt: TGCGCCAGCAGCTTGGGGCCAACGACCGGGGAGCTGTTTTTT
cdr3_aa: CASSLGPTTGELFF

v_call: TRBV5-1
clone_size: .
d_call: TRBD2
j_call: TRBJ2-1
cdr3_nt: TGCGCCAGCAGCACCCGACTAGCGGGCAATGAGCAGTTCTTC
cdr3_aa: CASSTRLAGNEQFF